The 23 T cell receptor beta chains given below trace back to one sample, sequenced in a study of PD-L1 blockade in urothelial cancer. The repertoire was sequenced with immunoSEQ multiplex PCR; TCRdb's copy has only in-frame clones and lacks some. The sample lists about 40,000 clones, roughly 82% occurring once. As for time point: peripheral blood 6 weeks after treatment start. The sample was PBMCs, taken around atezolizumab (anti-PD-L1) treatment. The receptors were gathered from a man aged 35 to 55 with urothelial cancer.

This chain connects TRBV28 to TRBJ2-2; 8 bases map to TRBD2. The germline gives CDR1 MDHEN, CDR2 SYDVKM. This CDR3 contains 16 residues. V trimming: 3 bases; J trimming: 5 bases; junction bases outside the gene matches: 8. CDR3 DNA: TGTGCCAGCAGTTTCCCCAGCGGGAGTGGAACCGGGGAGCTGTTTTTT. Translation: CASSFPSGSGTGELFF.

The CDR3 loop is CASRPIQGGLNTEAFF. The CDR3 DNA reads as TGTGCCAGCAGACCAATACAGGGGGGTCTAAACACTGAAGCTTTCTTT. The chain employs TRBV11-2 and TRBJ1-1; 8 bases are a match to TRBD1. There are 16 residues in the CDR3. The V gene end was trimmed by 6 bases and the J gene end by 2 bases; junction bases not matched to a gene: 11. CDR1 is SGHAT and CDR2 is FQNNGV in the germline V gene.

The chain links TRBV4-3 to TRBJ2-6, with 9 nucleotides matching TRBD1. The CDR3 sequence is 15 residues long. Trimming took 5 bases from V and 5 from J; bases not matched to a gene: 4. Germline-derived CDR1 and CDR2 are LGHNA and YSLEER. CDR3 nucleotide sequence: TGCGCCAGCAGCTCCGGACAGGGGCGGGCCAACGTCCTGACTTTC. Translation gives CASSSGQGRANVLTF.

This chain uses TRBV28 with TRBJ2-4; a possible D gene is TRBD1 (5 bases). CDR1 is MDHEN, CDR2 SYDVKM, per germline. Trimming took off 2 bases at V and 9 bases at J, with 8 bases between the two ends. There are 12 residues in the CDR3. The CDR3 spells CASSLAGFIQYF. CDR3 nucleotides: TGTGCCAGCAGTTTAGCAGGGTTCATTCAGTACTTC.

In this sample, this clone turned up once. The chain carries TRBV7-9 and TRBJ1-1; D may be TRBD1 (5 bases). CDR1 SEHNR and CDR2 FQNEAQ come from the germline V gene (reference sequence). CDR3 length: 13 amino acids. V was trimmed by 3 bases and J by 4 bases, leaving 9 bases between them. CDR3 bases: TGTGCCAGCAGCTTCGGGGGAAGCACTGAAGCTTTCTTT. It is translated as CASSFGGSTEAFF.

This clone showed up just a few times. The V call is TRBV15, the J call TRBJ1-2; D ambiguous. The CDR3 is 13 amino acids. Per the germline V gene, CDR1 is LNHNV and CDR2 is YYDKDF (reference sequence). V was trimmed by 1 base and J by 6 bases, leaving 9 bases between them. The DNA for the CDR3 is TGTGCCACCAGCAGAGGGAGCGCGGATGGCTACACCTTC. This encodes CATSRGSADGYTF.

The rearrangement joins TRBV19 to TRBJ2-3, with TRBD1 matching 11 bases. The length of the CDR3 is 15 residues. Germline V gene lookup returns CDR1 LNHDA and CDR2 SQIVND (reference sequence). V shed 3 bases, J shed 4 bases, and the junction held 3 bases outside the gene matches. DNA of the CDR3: TGTGCCAGTAGTATGGGACAGGGGGGTTCAGATACGCAGTATTTT. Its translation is CASSMGQGGSDTQYF. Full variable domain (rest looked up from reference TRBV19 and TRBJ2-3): DGGITQSPKYLFRKEGQNVTLSCEQNLNHDAMYWYRQDPGQGLRLIYYSQIVNDFQKGDIAEGYSVSREKKESFPLTVTSAQKNPTAFYLCASSMGQGGSDTQYFGPGTRLTVL.

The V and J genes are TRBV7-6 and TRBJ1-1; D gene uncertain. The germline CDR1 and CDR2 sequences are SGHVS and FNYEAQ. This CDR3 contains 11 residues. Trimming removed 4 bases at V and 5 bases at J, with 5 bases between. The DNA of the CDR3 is TGTGCCAGCAGCTCCGGGACTGAAGCTTTCTTT. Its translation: CASSSGTEAFF.

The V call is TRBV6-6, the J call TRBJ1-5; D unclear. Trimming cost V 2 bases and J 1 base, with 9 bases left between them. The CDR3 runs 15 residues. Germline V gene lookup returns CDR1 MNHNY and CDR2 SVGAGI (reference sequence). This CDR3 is CASSYVGVSNQPQHF. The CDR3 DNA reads TGTGCCAGCAGTTACGTCGGAGTCAGCAATCAGCCCCAGCATTTT.

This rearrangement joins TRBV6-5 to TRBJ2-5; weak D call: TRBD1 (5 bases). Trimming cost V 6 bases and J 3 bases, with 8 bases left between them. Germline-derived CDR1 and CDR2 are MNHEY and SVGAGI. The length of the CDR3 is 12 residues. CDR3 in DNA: TGTGCCAGCAGCCAAGGGGAAGAGACCCAGTACTTC. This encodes CASSQGEETQYF.

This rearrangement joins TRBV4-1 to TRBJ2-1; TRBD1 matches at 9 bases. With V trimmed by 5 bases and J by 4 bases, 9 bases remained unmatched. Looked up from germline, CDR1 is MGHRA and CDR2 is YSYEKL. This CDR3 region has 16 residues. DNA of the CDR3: TGCGCCAGCAGCTTAAGTCCGGGACAGGGATACAATGAGCAGTTCTTC. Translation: CASSLSPGQGYNEQFF.

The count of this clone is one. The CDR3 here is CASSRGTAYGYTF. In DNA, the CDR3 is TGCGCCAGCAGCCGCGGGACGGCCTATGGCTACACCTTC. This sequence joins TRBV5-1 and TRBJ1-2; D is perhaps TRBD1 (5 bases). This CDR3 contains 13 residues. The V end was cut by 4 bases, the J end by 4 bases, with 11 bases between. The germline gives CDR1 SGHRS, CDR2 YFSETQ.

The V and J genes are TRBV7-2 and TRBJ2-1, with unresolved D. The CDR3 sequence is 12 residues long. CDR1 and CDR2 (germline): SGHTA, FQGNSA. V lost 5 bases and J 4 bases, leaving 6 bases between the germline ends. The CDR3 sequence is CASSKQYNEQFF. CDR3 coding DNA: TGTGCCAGCAGCAAACAGTACAATGAGCAGTTCTTC.

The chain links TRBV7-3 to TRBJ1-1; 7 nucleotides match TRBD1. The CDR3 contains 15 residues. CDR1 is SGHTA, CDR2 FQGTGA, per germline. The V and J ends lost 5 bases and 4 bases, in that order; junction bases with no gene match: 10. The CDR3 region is CASSPDTGASTEAFF. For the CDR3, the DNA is TGTGCCAGCAGCCCTGACACAGGGGCGAGCACTGAAGCTTTCTTT.

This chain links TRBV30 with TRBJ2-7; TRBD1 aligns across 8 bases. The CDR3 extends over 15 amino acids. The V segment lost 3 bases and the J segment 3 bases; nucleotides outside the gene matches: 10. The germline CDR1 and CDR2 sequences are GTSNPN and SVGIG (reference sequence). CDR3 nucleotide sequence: TGTGCCTGGAGCAGCTCTCGGGGACAGGTCTACGAGCAGTACTTC. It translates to CAWSSSRGQVYEQYF.

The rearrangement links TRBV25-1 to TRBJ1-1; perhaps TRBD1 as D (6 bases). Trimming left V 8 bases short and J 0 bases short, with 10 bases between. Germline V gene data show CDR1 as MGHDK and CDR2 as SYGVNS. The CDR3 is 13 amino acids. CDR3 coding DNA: TGTGCCAGCCAGGACAGCTTGAACACTGAAGCTTTCTTT. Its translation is CASQDSLNTEAFF. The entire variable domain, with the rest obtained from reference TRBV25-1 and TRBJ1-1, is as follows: EADIYQTPRYLVIGTGKKITLECSQTMGHDKMYWYQQDPGMELHLIHYSYGVNSTEKGDLSSESTVSRIRTEHFPLTLESARPSHTSQYLCASQDSLNTEAFFGQGTRLTVV.

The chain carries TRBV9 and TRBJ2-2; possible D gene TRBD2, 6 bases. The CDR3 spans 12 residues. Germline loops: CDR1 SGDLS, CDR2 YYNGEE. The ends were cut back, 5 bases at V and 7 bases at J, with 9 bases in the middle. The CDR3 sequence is CASRGGNGELFF. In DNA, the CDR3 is TGTGCCAGCAGGGGGGGTAACGGGGAGCTGTTTTTT.

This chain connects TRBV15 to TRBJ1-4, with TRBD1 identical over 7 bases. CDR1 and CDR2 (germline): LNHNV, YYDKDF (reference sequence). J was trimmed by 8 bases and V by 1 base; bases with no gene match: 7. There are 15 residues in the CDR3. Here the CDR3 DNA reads TGTGCCACCAGCAGAGTCCGACAGGGTCGAGAAAAACTGTTTTTT. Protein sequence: CATSRVRQGREKLFF. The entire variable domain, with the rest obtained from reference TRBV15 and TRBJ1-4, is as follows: DAMVIQNPRYQVTQFGKPVTLSCSQTLNHNVMYWYQQKSSQAPKLLFHYYDKDFNNEADTPDNFQSRRPNTSFCFLDIRSPGLGDTAMYLCATSRVRQGREKLFFGSGTQLSVL.

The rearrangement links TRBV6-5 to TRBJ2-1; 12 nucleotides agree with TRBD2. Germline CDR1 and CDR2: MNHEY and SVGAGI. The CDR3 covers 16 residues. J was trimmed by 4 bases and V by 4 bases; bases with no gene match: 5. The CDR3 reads CASSFQTSGSYNEQFF. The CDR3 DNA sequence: TGTGCCAGCAGTTTTCAGACTAGCGGGAGTTACAATGAGCAGTTCTTC.

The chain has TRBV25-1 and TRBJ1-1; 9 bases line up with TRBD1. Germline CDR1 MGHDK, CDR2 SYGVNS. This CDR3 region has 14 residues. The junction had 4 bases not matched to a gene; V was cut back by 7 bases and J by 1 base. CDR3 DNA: TGTGCCAGCAACAGGGGGCTAGAGAACACTGAAGCTTTCTTT. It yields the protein CASNRGLENTEAFF.

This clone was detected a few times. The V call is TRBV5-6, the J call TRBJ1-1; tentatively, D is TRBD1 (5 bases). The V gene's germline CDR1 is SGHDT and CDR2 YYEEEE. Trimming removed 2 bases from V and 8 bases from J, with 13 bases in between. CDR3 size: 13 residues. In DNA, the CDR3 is TGTGCCAGCAGCTTTCGGCAGGGCCGAGAAGCTTTCTTT. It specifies CASSFRQGREAFF.

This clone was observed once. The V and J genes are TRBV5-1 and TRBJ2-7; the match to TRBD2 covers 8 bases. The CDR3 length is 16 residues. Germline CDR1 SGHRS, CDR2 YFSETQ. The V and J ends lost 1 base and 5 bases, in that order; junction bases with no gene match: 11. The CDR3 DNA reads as TGCGCCAGCAGCTTGTTGTCCGTAGCGGGATCCCACGAGCAGTACTTC. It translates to CASSLLSVAGSHEQYF.

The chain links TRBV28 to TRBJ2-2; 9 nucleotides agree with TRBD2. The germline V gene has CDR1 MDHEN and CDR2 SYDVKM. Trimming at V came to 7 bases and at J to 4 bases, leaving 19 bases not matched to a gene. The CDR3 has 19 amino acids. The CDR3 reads CASTLIAGTSLVATGELFF. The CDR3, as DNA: TGTGCCAGCACCCTAATCGCCGGGACTAGCTTAGTCGCCACCGGGGAGCTGTTTTTT. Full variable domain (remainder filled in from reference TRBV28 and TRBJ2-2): DVKVTQSSRYLVKRTGEKVFLECVQDMDHENMFWYRQDPGLGLRLIYFSYDVKMKEKGDIPEGYSVSREKKERFSLILESASTNQTSMYLCASTLIAGTSLVATGELFFGEGSRLTVL.